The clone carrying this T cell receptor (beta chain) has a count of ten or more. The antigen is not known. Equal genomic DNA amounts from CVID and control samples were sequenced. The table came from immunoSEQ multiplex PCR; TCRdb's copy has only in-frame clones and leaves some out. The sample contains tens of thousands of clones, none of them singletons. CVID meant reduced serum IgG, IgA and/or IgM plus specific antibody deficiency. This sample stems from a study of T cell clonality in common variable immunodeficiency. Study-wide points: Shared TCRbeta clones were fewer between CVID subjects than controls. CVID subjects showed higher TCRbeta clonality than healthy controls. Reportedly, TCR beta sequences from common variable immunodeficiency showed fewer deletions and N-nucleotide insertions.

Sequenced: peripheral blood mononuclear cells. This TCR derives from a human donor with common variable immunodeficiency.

CDR3 DNA, as far as it was read: TGTGCCAGCAGCTTAGTTCAGGGGGACACCGGGGAG. Its protein product is CASSLVQGDTGE. The CDR3, in full, reads CASSLVQGDTGELFF. The chain couples TRBV5-6 to TRBJ2-2; 7 bases align to TRBD1. The CDR3 end is not reached by the read, which stops 3 residues before it; the germline J gene fills it in. Trimming removed 2 bases from V and 3 bases from J; junction bases left unmatched: 4. CDR3 length equals 15 residues. Germline V gene lookup returns CDR1 SGHDT and CDR2 YYEEEE.